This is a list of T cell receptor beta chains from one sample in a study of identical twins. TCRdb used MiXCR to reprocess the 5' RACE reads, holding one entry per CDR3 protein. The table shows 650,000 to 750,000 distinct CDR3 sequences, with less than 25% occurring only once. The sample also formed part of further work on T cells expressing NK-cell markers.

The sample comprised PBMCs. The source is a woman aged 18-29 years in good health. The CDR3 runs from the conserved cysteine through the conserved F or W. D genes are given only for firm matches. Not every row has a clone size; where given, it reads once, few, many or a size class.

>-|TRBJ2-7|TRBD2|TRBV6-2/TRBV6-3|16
TGTGCCAGCAGTTACTCCGGGACTAGCGGGGGCTACGAGCAGTACTTC
CASSYSGTSGGYEQYF
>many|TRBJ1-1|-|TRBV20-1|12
TGCAGTGCTAGACGCCCGAACACTGAAGCTTTCTTT
CSARRPNTEAFF
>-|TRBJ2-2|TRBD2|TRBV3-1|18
TGTGCCAGCAGCCAAACAACATCTAGCGGGGCGAACACCGGGGAGCTGTTTTTT
CASSQTTSSGANTGELFF
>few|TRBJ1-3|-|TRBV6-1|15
TGTGCCAGCAGTCCGGGAGGCTACTCTGGAAACACCATATATTTT
CASSPGGYSGNTIYF
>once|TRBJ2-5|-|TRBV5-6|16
TGTGCCAGCAGCTTGGCGCCCCACCAGGGCGGGGAGACCCAGTACTTC
CASSLAPHQGGETQYF
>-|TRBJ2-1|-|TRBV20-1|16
TGCAGTGCTCTTGACGATGGCTACCGGACCTACAATGAGCAGTTCTTC
CSALDDGYRTYNEQFF
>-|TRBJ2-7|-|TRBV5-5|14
TGTGCCAGCACTTTGGCGCAGAGCTCCTACGAGCAGTACTTC
CASTLAQSSYEQYF
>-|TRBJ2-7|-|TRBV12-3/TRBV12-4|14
TGTGCCAGCAATCGAAGGGGGGCAGGCTACGAGCAGTACTTC
CASNRRGAGYEQYF
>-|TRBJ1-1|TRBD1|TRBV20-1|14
TGCAGTGCTATTTCCGGGACAGGGGGCTCTGAAGCTTTCTTT
CSAISGTGGSEAFF
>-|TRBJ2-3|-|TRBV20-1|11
TGCAGTGCTTTTCATGCAGATACGCAGTATTTT
CSAFHADTQYF
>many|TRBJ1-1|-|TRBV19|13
TGTGCCAGTAGTCAGGGGAGTTACACTGAAGCTTTCTTT
CASSQGSYTEAFF
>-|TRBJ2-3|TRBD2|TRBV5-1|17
TGCGCCAGCGCCCTCTTAGCGGGAGGGCCAAGCACAGATACGCAGTATTTT
CASALLAGGPSTDTQYF
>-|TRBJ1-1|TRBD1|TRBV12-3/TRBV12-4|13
TGTGCCAGCAGTTTAGGGACAGGGCTTGAAGCTTTCTTT
CASSLGTGLEAFF
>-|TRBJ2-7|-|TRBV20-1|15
TGCAGTGCTTCACCCCCGGGACCTAGCTCCTACGAGCAGTACTTC
CSASPPGPSSYEQYF
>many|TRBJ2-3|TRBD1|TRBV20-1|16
TGCAGTGCCCTCCCGGTTCAGGGGGTCAGCACAGATACGCAGTATTTT
CSALPVQGVSTDTQYF
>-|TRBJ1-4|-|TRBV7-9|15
TGTGCCAGCAGCGCCAGACATGAGGCTAATGAAAAACTGTTTTTT
CASSARHEANEKLFF
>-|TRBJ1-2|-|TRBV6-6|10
TGTGCCAGCAGTTCCCTAGGGTCCACCTTC
CASSSLGSTF
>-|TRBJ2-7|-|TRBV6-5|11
TGTGCCAGCAACCACCGAAACGAGCAGTACTTC
CASNHRNEQYF
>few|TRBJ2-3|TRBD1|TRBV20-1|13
TGCAGTGGCACAGGGGGCCGGTCAGATACGCAGTATTTT
CSGTGGRSDTQYF
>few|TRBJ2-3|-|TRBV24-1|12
TGTGCCACCAGTGATTTTCGAGGGACGCTGTATTTT
CATSDFRGTLYF
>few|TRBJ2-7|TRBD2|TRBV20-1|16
TGCAGTGCTAGAGCCCTACTAGCGGGAGTTATGGAGGAGCAGTACTTC
CSARALLAGVMEEQYF
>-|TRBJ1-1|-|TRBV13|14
TGTGCCAGCAGCCCACCGGGACAGAACACTGAAGCTTTCTTT
CASSPPGQNTEAFF
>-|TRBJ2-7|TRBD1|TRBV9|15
TGTGCCAGCAGCGTGGCAACAGGGGGCACCTACGAGCAGTACTTC
CASSVATGGTYEQYF
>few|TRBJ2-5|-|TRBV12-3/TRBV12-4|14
TGTGCCAGCAGTTTTTCAAGGGCGGGAGAGACCCAGTACTTC
CASSFSRAGETQYF
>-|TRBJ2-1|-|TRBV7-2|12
TGTGCCAGCAGCCTTGAATTTGGTGCACAGTTCTTC
CASSLEFGAQFF
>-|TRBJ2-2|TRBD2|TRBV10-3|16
TGTGCCATCGCTAGGGTGGGGACTAGCGACACCGGGGAGCTGTTTTTT
CAIARVGTSDTGELFF
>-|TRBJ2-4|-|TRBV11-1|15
TGTGCCAGCAGCTTAGAGGCTGGGGTGGGGAACATTCAGTACTTC
CASSLEAGVGNIQYF
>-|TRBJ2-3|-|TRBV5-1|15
TGCGCCAGCACGGGATCGAGGGGCCTCGGAGATACGCAGTATTTT
CASTGSRGLGDTQYF
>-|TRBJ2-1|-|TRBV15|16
TGTGCCACCAGCAGAGATCCAGGCTCGTGGAACAATGAGCAGTTCTTC
CATSRDPGSWNNEQFF
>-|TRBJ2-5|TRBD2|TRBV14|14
TGTGCCAGCAGTTCCCCTAGCGGAGGGGAGACCCAGTACTTC
CASSSPSGGETQYF
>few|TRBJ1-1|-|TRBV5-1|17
TGCGCCAGCAGCTTGGGTACGGCATCGGAGTTGAACACTGAAGCTTTCTTT
CASSLGTASELNTEAFF